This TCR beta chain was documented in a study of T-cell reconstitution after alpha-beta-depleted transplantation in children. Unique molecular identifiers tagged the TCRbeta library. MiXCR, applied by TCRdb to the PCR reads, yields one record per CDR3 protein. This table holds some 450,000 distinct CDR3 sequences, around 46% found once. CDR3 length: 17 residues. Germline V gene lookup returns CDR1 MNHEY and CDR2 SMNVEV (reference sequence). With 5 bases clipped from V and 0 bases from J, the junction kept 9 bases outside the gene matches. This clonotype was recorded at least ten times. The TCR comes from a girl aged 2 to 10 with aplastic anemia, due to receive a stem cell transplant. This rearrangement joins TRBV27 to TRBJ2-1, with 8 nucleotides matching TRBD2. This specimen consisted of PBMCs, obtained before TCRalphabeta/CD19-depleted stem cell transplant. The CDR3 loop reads CASSAGGGGSSYNEQFF. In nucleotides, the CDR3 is TGTGCCAGCAGTGCGGGGGGCGGAGGGAGCTCCTACAATGAGCAGTTCTTC.